This record looks at one TCR beta chain sequence and its context. The record originates from a study of blood T cell repertoires in COVID-19. As for the study in general: Samples came from the United States, Italy and Spain, spanning acute and convalescent COVID-19. The analysed material was cDNA or gDNA that came from T cells, B-cell-depleted T cells, or PBMCs.

V trimming: 6 bases; J trimming: 5 bases; junction bases outside the gene matches: 9. The CDR3 consists of 14 residues. Germline CDR1 and CDR2: MDHEN and SYDVKM. In the source study's methods: Nucleated cell number was recorded as an estimate derived from reference gene primer amplification. Assay: immunoSEQ multiplex PCR; the TCRdb copy retains only in-frame clones and omits some. That table furnishes V, J and clone size, whereas the DNA furnished D and trimming. Altogether 70,000 or so clones are present, approximately 90% being singletons, with the ten largest covering roughly a tenth. Sample: peripheral blood. V and J are TRBV28 and TRBJ2-5; TRBD1 aligns across 7 bases. This TCR was recovered from a man between 65 and 85 years old with active or convalescent COVID-19. CDR3 DNA sequence: TGTGCCAGCAGCCCCGGACAGGCGATGGAGACCCAGTACTTC. This sequence encodes CASSPGQAMETQYF.